This T cell receptor (beta chain) was recovered during a study of control samples from healthy donors and cancer patients (dated by TCRdb to 2020 to 2022). As regards this clone: Which antigen it targets is not known. The sample holds no much larger clone one base away, and base qualities are not on file.

The germline V gene provides CDR1 SGDLS and CDR2 YYNGEE. The CDR3 has 16 amino acids, counting the end cysteine and phenylalanine. Solely the CDR3 DNA is kept, with 48 bases framed from the first base. V is shortened by 3 bases, J by 4 bases, and the region joining them spans 18 bases. The protocol used for the library was the immunoSEQ multiplex PCR assay. TCRdb mirrors the immuneACCESS table, restricted to in-frame sequences. Some clones are absent from its copies; in checked studies, under half trace to an unresolved V gene, and the reason for the others is unknown. The sample has 99,000 or so clones on record, 82% of them singletons. The ten largest clones add up to 2% to 2.5% of the sample.

The chain joins TRBV9 to TRBJ2-3; TRBD2 is perhaps the D gene, given 7 matching bases. Sequenced sample: blood. This sequence originates from a man in his sixties in good health. The CDR3 in this case is CASSEGGGAGADTQYF. The nucleotides read TGTGCCAGCAGCGAGGGAGGGGGGGCCGGCGCAGATACGCAGTATTTT.